The rows below give T cell receptor beta chains drawn from one sample of a study of Ad26.COV2.S vaccination and SARS-CoV-2 variants. The protocol was immunoSEQ multiplex PCR, while the TCRdb copy is restricted to in-frame clones and leaves out a portion. The data hold 360,000 or so clones, with about nine tenths observed a single time. The sequencing here drew on peripheral blood, taken in a trial of Ad26.COV2.S vaccine versus placebo. The receptors were sampled from a person between 18 and 59 years old who received the Ad26.COV2.S COVID-19 vaccine or a placebo. Both conserved end residues are part of each CDR3. A D gene is named only where the DNA matches it firmly. Some rows mark clone size as missing; the rest say once, few, many or name a class of expanded clone.

j_call v_call cdr3_length d_call clone_size cdr3_nt cdr3_aa
TRBJ1-4 TRBV4-3 14 TRBD1 - TGCGCCAGCAGCCAAGGAGGGGGCTATGAAAAACTGTTTTTT CASSQGGGYEKLFF
TRBJ2-7 TRBV9 14 TRBD1 - TGTGCCAGCAGCGTAGGGGACAGGCGCTACGAGCAGTACTTC CASSVGDRRYEQYF
TRBJ1-1 TRBV7-8 19 TRBD1 once TGTGCCAGCAGCCCTTTTAACAGGGACAGGGGAGGGCGGAACACTGAAGCTTTCTTT CASSPFNRDRGGRNTEAFF
TRBJ1-2 TRBV14 15 - - TGTGCCAGCAGCCAAGATGTTGGGGTGAACTATGGCTACACCTTC CASSQDVGVNYGYTF
TRBJ1-6 TRBV7-2 18 - - TGTGCCAGCAGCTTAAGGGGGGTGACACTCTCCTATAATTCACCCCTCCACTTT CASSLRGVTLSYNSPLHF
TRBJ1-6 TRBV4-2 15 - - TGTGCCAGCAGCCAAGATGGGACCTTCAATTCACCCCTCCACTTT CASSQDGTFNSPLHF
TRBJ1-2 TRBV15 15 - - TGTGCCACCAGCAGAGATTGGGGGGCAAACTATGGCTACACCTTC CATSRDWGANYGYTF
TRBJ2-1 TRBV6-5 14 TRBD1 - TGTGCCAGCAAACTACGCCGGGACAGCAATGAGCAGTTCTTC CASKLRRDSNEQFF
TRBJ2-3 TRBV4-1 18 - - TGCGCCAGCAGCCAAGGGGGTAGGGGGACCACTAGCACAGATACGCAGTATTTT CASSQGGRGTTSTDTQYF
TRBJ1-1 TRBV12-3/TRBV12-4 13 - - TGTGCCAGCGGAAGGGGGGTAAGAACTGAAGCTTTCTTT CASGRGVRTEAFF
TRBJ1-3 TRBV11-2 18 - few TGTGCCAGCAGCTTAGATGAACGGAGGGCGTCGTCTGGAAACACCATATATTTT CASSLDERRASSGNTIYF
TRBJ2-1 TRBV7-6 15 - - TGTGCCAGCAGCTACGGGACCAACCAGGACAATGAGCAGTTCTTC CASSYGTNQDNEQFF
TRBJ1-1 TRBV7-3 14 - once TGTGCCAGCAGCCCTCGGGGGTTGAACACTGAAGCTTTCTTT CASSPRGLNTEAFF
TRBJ2-3 TRBV5-1 16 - few TGCGCCAGCAGCTTGGGACAGCTGAGCGGCACAGATACGCAGTATTTT CASSLGQLSGTDTQYF
TRBJ1-1 TRBV5-8 13 TRBD1 - TGTGCCAGCAGCTTCCACAGGGGTCCTGAAGCTTTCTTT CASSFHRGPEAFF
TRBJ2-1 TRBV3-1/TRBV3-2 16 TRBD1 - TGTGCCAGCAGCCAAGATCCGGGACAGGGGAACAATGAGCAGTTCTTC CASSQDPGQGNNEQFF
TRBJ2-7 TRBV5-1 14 - - TGCGCCAGCAGCTTGTTGACTTCCTCCTACGAGCAGTACTTC CASSLLTSSYEQYF
TRBJ2-1 TRBV6-5 15 - - TGTGCCAGCAGTTCCGGGACACACGGGGGCAATGAGCAGTTCTTC CASSSGTHGGNEQFF
TRBJ1-1 TRBV3-1/TRBV3-2 13 - - TGTGCCAGCAGCCAAGGTACGGTGGCTGAAGCTTTCTTT CASSQGTVAEAFF
TRBJ2-3 TRBV29-1 14 TRBD2 - TGCAGCGTTAGGGGGCTAGCGGGGGCGGGTACGCAGTATTTT CSVRGLAGAGTQYF
TRBJ1-1 TRBV18 16 - - TGTGCCAGCTCACCACGGATGTCCACAGGGAACACTGAAGCTTTCTTT CASSPRMSTGNTEAFF
TRBJ2-3 TRBV24-1 17 - - TGTGCCACCAGTGATGGGGGGATGGCGGTAGGCACAGATACGCAGTATTTT CATSDGGMAVGTDTQYF
TRBJ2-6 TRBV10-3 17 - - TGTGCCATCAGCCTAGGGGGGCCGGCATCTGGGGCCAACGTCCTGACTTTC CAISLGGPASGANVLTF
TRBJ2-5 TRBV11-2 14 TRBD1 - TGTGCCAGCAGCTTCCGGGACAGGCAAGAGACCCAGTACTTC CASSFRDRQETQYF
TRBJ1-6 TRBV6-5 15 - few TGTGCCAGCAGTTACTCCGGGGTATCCAATTCACCCCTCCACTTT CASSYSGVSNSPLHF
TRBJ1-3 TRBV9 15 TRBD1 few TGTGCCAGCAGCGGGGGACAGCTCTCTGGAAACACCATATATTTT CASSGGQLSGNTIYF
TRBJ2-1 TRBV4-1 18 TRBD2 - TGCGCCAGCAGCCAAGACCCGACCGGGACTAGCGACTACAATGAGCAGTTCTTC CASSQDPTGTSDYNEQFF
TRBJ1-1 TRBV6-5 13 - - TGTGCCAGCAGGGGACGGATGAACACTGAAGCTTTCTTT CASRGRMNTEAFF
TRBJ2-1 TRBV7-9 16 - once TGTGCCAGCAGCTTATTCGGCAGGTCTAGTTACAATGAGCAGTTCTTC CASSLFGRSSYNEQFF
TRBJ2-5 TRBV7-8 15 - once TGTGCCAGCAGCTATGGGGGGCGGGACCAAGAGACCCAGTACTTC CASSYGGRDQETQYF
TRBJ1-4 TRBV11-2 15 - - TGTGCCAGCGGGATTGGGGGGGAAGCTAATGAAAAACTGTTTTTT CASGIGGEANEKLFF
TRBJ2-6 TRBV19 15 - - TGTGCCAGTAGTATATGGGGGCCTGGGGCCAACGTCCTGACTTTC CASSIWGPGANVLTF
TRBJ1-1 TRBV10-3 12 TRBD1 - TGTGCCATCAGTGACTTGGGACAGGGTGTTTTCTTT CAISDLGQGVFF
TRBJ1-1 TRBV4-2 14 TRBD1 - TGTGCCAGCAGCCCGGGACAGGCGAACACTGAAGCTTTCTTT CASSPGQANTEAFF
TRBJ2-2 TRBV29-1 11 - - TGCAGCGTTTGGACACGCGGGGAGCTGTTTTTT CSVWTRGELFF
TRBJ2-1 TRBV24-1 11 - - TGTGCCACCAGCCAGGGAAATGAGCAGTTCTTC CATSQGNEQFF
TRBJ1-6 TRBV11-2 15 TRBD1 - TGTGCCAGCAGCTTGGAGGGACAGGACAATTCACCCCTCCACTTT CASSLEGQDNSPLHF
TRBJ1-1 TRBV5-4 14 - - TGTGCCAGCAGCTTGTTCGTCGGGTTCACTGAAGCTTTCTTT CASSLFVGFTEAFF
TRBJ1-6 TRBV5-4 15 - - TGTGCCAGCAGCACTTTGGACAGCTGGAATTCACCCCTCCACTTT CASSTLDSWNSPLHF
TRBJ1-6 TRBV10-3 15 - once TGTGCCATCAGTGAGCACCAGGGGAAAACTACACCCCTCCACTTT CAISEHQGKTTPLHF
TRBJ2-1 TRBV7-9 16 - - TGTGCCAGCAATCGGTTGGAGACCATAGGTATCAATGAGCAGTTCTTC CASNRLETIGINEQFF
TRBJ1-5 TRBV4-1 15 - - TGCGCCAGCGGGCGGGACAACCTAAACCTTCAGCCCCAGCATTTT CASGRDNLNLQPQHF
TRBJ2-1 TRBV27 15 - - TGTGCCAGCAGTTTATCAGCCAGGGGCGGGGGTGAGCAGTTCTTC CASSLSARGGGEQFF
TRBJ2-5 TRBV5-1 16 TRBD2 - TGCGCCAGCAGCCAGGGGACTAGCGGGGCCGGAGAGACCCAGTACTTC CASSQGTSGAGETQYF
TRBJ1-1 TRBV2 15 TRBD1 - TGTGCCAGCAGTTGGACAGGGGGGATGAACACTGAAGCTTTCTTT CASSWTGGMNTEAFF
TRBJ2-7 TRBV7-6 15 - once TGTGCCAGCAGCTTAGATCGGGGGCAGGATAGCGAGCAGTACTTC CASSLDRGQDSEQYF
TRBJ1-2 TRBV5-4 15 - - TGTGCCAGCAGCTTGAGTGGCGGATCTAACTATGGCTACACCTTC CASSLSGGSNYGYTF
TRBJ2-6 TRBV5-1 15 - - TGCGCCAGCAGCTTCGAGGGTGCTGGGGCCAACGTCCTGACTTTC CASSFEGAGANVLTF
TRBJ2-1 TRBV7-2 11 - - TGTGCCAGCAGCTGGGGTTATGAGCAGTTCTTC CASSWGYEQFF
TRBJ2-2 TRBV5-6 12 - - TGTGCCAGCAGCCTGTCCACCGGGGAGCTGTTTTTT CASSLSTGELFF